Each of the 10 T cell receptor beta chains below was sequenced from the same sample in a study of blood T cell repertoires in COVID-19. The method was immunoSEQ multiplex PCR; TCRdb's version includes in-frame clones alone and lacks a portion of them. The sample holds approximately 16,000 clones; around 90% are singletons and the top ten take roughly a third. The sample was peripheral blood. The receptors originated from a woman at least 80 years old with COVID-19, enrolled during active disease.

The J gene is TRBJ2-5, the V gene TRBV6-6; the D is unclear. CDR1 is MNHNY, CDR2 SVGAGI, per germline (reference sequence). This CDR3 has 13 amino acids. Deletions cut 8 bases from V and 2 bases from J, with 12 bases between. CDR3 coding DNA: TGTGCCAGCTGCGGAGAGGTACAAGAGACCCAGTACTTC. This gives the protein CASCGEVQETQYF.

CDR3 nucleotide sequence: TGTGCCAGCAGCTTAGTAGGCGGCCAGGGAGGCCATACGCAGTATTTT. This gives the protein CASSLVGGQGGHTQYF. V usage is TRBV7-9 and J usage is TRBJ2-3; a possible D gene is TRBD2 (6 bases). This CDR3 is built from 16 residues. In germline, CDR1 is SEHNR, CDR2 FQNEAQ (reference sequence). V was cut by 1 base and J by 7 bases, with 18 bases left in between.

CDR3 loop: CASSWGQALLHF. DNA for the CDR3: TGTGCCAGCAGCTGGGGACAGGCCTTGCTCCACTTT. The chain uses TRBV11-2 and TRBJ1-6; 8 bases fit TRBD1. The ends lost 4 bases at V and 16 bases at J; junction bases unmatched: 6. Per the germline V gene, CDR1 is SGHAT and CDR2 is FQNNGV. The length of the CDR3 is 12 residues.

The chain couples TRBV6-6 to TRBJ1-6; D may be TRBD1 (6 bases). V lost 8 bases to trimming and J lost 5 bases, with 13 bases between them. The CDR3 is 14 residues long. Germline V gene sequence: CDR1 MNHNY, CDR2 SVGAGI (reference sequence). The CDR3 bases are TGTGCCAGCTTACCAGGGGTCAATAATTCACCCCTCCACTTT. This sequence encodes CASLPGVNNSPLHF.

CDR3 coding DNA: TGTGCCACACGACAGGGGAAATCAACTAATGAAAAACTGTTTTTT. Amino acids: CATRQGKSTNEKLFF. The chain is built from TRBV19 and TRBJ1-4, with 8 nucleotides matching TRBD1. Germline CDR1 LNHDA, CDR2 SQIVND (reference sequence). CDR3 length equals 15 residues. With 10 bases clipped from V and 0 bases from J, the junction kept 7 bases outside the gene matches.

The J gene is TRBJ2-6, the V gene TRBV19; no reliable D call. The CDR3 length is 14 residues. Germline V gives CDR1 LNHDA, CDR2 SQIVND (reference sequence). V dropped 5 bases and J dropped 2 bases, with 7 bases sitting between them. CDR3 coding DNA: TGTGCCAGTAGTTCCTCTACTGGGGCCAACGTCCTGACTTTC. Protein: CASSSSTGANVLTF.

This clone was counted a single time. The chain is built from TRBV10-3 and TRBJ2-1, with 9 bases that match TRBD2. This CDR3 region has 14 residues. Germline trimming cut 8 bases from V and 8 bases from J; bases unmatched to any gene: 10. Germline CDR1 and CDR2: ENHRY and SYGVKD. The CDR3 region has the DNA TGTGCCATCCAAACTAGCGGGCGAGGGGATGAGCAGTTCTTC. It is translated as CAIQTSGRGDEQFF.

The V call is TRBV18, the J call TRBJ2-7, with 7 bases matching TRBD1. The CDR3 loop spans 16 amino acids. V was pared by 6 bases and J by 6 bases, with 17 bases of the junction left unmatched. Germline-derived CDR1 and CDR2 are KGHSH and LQKENI. This chain's CDR3 is CASSLRTGTAVVEQYF. In DNA form, the CDR3 reads TGTGCCAGCTCTCTACGTACCGGGACAGCGGTGGTCGAGCAGTACTTC.

V is TRBV5-4 and J is TRBJ2-7, with D perhaps TRBD1 (5 bases). The CDR3 is made up of 14 amino acids. CDR1 is SGHNT and CDR2 is YYREEE in the germline V gene (reference sequence). With 0 bases removed from V and 0 bases from J, the gap between germline ends came to 7 bases. The CDR3 reads CASSLGQSSYEQYF. DNA for the CDR3: TGTGCCAGCAGCTTGGGACAGAGCTCCTACGAGCAGTACTTC.

Here the CDR3 DNA reads TGTGCCAGCTCAGACAGGATGGGGGAAGCTTTCTTT. Protein: CASSDRMGEAFF. This chain links TRBV6-5 with TRBJ1-1; the D gene is possibly TRBD1 (6 bases). This CDR3 is built from 12 residues. The V gene lost 8 bases and the J gene lost 8 bases, with 15 bases spanning the gap. Germline CDR1 and CDR2: MNHEY and SVGAGI.